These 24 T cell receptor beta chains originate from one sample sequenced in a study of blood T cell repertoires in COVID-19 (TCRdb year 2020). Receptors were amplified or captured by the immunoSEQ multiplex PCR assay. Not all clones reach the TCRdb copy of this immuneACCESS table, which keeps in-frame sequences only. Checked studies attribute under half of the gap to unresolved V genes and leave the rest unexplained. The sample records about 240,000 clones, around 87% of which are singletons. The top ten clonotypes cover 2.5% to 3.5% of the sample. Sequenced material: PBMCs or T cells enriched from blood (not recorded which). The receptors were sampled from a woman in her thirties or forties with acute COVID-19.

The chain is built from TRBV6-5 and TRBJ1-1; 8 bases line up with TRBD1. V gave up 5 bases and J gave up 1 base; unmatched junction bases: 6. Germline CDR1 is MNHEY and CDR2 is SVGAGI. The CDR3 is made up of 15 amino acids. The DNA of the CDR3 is TGTGCCAGCAGTCCCCAGGGGGCGGGGAACACTGAAGCTTTCTTT. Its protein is CASSPQGAGNTEAFF.

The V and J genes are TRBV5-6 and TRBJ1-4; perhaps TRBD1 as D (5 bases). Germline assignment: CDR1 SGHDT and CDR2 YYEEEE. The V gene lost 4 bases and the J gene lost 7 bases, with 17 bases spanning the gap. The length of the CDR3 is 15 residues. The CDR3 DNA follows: TGTGCCAGCAGCCCGGGCTCGGGGGTTACTGAAAAACTGTTTTTT. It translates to CASSPGSGVTEKLFF.

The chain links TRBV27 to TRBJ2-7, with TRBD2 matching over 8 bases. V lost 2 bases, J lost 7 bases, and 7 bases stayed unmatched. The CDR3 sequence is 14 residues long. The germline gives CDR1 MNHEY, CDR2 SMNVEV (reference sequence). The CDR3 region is CASSLTIAGREQYF. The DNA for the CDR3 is TGTGCCAGCAGTTTAACGATAGCGGGACGGGAGCAGTACTTC.

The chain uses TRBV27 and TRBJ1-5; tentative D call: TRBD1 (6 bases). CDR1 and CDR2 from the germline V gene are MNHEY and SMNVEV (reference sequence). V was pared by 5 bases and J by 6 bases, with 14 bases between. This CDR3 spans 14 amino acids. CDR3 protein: CASSPGQWSQPQHF. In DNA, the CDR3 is TGTGCCAGCAGTCCCGGACAGTGGAGTCAGCCCCAGCATTTT.

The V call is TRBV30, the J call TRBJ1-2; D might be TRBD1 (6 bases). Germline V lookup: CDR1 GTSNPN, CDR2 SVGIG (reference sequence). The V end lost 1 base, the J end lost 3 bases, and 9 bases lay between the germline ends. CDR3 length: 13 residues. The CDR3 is CAWSDRDDYGYTF. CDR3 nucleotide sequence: TGTGCCTGGAGTGACAGGGACGACTATGGCTACACCTTC.

The CDR3, as DNA: TGTGCCAGCAGCTTGCCGGGGGGCGGGAACACCGGGGAGCTGTTTTTT. It is translated as CASSLPGGGNTGELFF. This sequence joins TRBV5-6 and TRBJ2-2, with a weak D call TRBD2 (7 bases). The germline V gene has CDR1 SGHDT and CDR2 YYEEEE. V shed 1 base and J shed 1 base, with 11 bases lying between them. The CDR3 has 16 amino acids.

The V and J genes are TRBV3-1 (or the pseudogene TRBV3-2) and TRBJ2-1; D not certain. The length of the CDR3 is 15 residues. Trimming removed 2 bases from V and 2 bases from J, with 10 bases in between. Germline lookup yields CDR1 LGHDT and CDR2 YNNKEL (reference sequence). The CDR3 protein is CASSQTTFPYNEQFF. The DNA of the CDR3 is TGTGCCAGCAGCCAAACTACCTTCCCCTACAATGAGCAGTTCTTC.

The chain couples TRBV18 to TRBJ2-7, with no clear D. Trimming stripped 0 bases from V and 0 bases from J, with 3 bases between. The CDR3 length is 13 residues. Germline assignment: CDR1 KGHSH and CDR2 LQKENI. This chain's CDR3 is CASSPPSSYEQYF. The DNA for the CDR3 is TGTGCCAGCTCACCACCTAGCTCCTACGAGCAGTACTTC.

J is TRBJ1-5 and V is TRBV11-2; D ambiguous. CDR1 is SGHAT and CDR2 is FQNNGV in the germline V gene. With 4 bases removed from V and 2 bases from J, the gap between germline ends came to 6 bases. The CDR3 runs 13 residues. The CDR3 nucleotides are TGTGCCAGCAGCTCCCCGGGCAATCAGCCCCAGCATTTT. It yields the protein CASSSPGNQPQHF.

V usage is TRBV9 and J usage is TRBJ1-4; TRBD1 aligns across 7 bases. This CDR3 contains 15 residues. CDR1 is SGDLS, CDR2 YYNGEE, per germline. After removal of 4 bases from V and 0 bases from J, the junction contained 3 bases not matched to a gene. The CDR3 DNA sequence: TGTGCCAGCAGCACTACAGGGGCAACTAATGAAAAACTGTTTTTT. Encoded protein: CASSTTGATNEKLFF.

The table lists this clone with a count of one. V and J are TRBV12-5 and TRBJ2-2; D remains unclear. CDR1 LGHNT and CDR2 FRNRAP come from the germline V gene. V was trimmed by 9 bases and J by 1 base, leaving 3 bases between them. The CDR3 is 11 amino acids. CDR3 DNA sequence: TGTGCTAGCAAGAACACCGGGGAGCTGTTTTTT. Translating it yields CASKNTGELFF.

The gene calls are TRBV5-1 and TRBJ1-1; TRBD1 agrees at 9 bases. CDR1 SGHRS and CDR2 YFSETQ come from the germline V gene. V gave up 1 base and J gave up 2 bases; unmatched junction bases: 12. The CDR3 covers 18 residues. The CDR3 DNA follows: TGCGCCAGCAGCTTGCCGGCTTTGACAGGGGGATCTAACACTGAAGCTTTCTTT. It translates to CASSLPALTGGSNTEAFF.

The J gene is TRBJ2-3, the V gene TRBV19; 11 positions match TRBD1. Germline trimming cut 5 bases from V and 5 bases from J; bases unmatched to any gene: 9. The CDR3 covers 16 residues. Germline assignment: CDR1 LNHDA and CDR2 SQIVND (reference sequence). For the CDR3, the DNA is TGTGCCAGTAGTCCCCGGACAGGGGGCGATGGAGATACGCAGTATTTT. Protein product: CASSPRTGGDGDTQYF.

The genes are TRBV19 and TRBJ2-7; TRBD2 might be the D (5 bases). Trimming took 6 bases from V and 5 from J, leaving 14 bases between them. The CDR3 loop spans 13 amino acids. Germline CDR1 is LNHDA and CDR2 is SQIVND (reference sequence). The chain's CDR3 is CASRMVGGHEQYF. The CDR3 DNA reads TGTGCCAGTAGGATGGTAGGAGGCCACGAGCAGTACTTC.

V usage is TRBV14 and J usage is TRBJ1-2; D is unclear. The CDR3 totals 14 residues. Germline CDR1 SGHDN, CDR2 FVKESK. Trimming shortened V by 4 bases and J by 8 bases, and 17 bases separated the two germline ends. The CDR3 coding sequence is TGTGCCAGCAGCCCCCGACTAGAGTCTCCCGGCTACACCTTC. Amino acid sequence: CASSPRLESPGYTF.

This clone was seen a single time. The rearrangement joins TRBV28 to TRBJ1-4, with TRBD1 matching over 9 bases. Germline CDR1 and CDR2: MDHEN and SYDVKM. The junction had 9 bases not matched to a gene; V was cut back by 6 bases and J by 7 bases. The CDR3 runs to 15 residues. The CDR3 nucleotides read TGTGCCAGCAGGGATGGGACAGGGAGGGGTGAAAAACTGTTTTTT. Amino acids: CASRDGTGRGEKLFF.

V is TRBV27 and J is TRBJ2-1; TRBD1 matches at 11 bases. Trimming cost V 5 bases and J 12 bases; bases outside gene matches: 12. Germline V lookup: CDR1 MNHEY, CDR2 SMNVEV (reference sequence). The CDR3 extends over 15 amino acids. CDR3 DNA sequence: TGTGCCAGCAGTGCGTACCGGGACAGGGGGATACGGCAGTTCTTC. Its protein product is CASSAYRDRGIRQFF.

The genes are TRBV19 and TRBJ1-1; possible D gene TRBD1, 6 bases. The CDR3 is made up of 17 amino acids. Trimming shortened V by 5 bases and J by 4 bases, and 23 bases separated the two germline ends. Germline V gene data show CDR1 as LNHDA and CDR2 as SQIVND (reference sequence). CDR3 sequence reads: CASSVIFRSGDTTEAFF. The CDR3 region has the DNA TGTGCCAGTAGTGTAATATTTCGTTCAGGGGATACCACTGAAGCTTTCTTT.

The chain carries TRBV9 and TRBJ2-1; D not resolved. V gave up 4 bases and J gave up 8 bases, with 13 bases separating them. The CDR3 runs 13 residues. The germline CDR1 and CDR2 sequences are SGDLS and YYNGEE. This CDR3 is CASSLGQVDEQFF. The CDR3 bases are TGTGCCAGCAGCCTTGGGCAGGTGGATGAGCAGTTCTTC.

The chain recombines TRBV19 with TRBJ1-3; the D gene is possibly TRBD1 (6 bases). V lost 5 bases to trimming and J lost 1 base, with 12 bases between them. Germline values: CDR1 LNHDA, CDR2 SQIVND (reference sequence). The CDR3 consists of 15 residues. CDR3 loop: CASSFGQLSGNTIYF. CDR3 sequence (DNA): TGTGCCAGTAGTTTTGGACAGCTATCTGGAAACACCATATATTTT.

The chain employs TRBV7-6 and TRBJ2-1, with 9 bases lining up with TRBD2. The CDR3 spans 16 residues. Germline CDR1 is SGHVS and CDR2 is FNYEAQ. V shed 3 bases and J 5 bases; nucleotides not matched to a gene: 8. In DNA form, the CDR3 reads TGTGCCAGCAGCTTCCGAGCGGGAGGTCTCGACAATGAGCAGTTCTTC. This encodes CASSFRAGGLDNEQFF.

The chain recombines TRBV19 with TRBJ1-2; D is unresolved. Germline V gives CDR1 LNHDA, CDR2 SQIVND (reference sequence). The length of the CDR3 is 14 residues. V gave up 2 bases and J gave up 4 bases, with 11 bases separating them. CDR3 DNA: TGTGCCAGTAGTATATCGGGGTCGAGCTATGGCTACACCTTC. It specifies CASSISGSSYGYTF.

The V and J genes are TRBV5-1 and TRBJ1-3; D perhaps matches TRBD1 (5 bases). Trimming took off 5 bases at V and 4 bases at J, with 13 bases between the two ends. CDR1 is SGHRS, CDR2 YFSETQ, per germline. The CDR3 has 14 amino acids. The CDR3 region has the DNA TGCGCCAGCAGTGGGGGGTCGGGAGGAAACACCATATATTTT. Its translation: CASSGGSGGNTIYF.

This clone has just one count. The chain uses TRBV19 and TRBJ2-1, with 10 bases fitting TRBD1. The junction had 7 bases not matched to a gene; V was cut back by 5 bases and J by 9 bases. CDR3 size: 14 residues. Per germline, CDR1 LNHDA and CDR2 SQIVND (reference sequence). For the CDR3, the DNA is TGTGCCAGTAGTCACGGACAGGGGGGCAGTGAGCAGTTCTTC. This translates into CASSHGQGGSEQFF.